These 14 T cell receptor beta chains were sequenced from one sample in a study of identifying expanded T cells in peripheral blood. Method: immunoSEQ multiplex PCR; TCRdb's copy keeps in-frame clones and lacks some. Of about 78,000 clones listed, roughly 81% were seen once; the top ten hold about 17%. The specimen was blood. The receptors derive from a person aged 18-69 years in good health.

This clone showed up just a few times. The CDR3 sequence is CASSTPTGGQETQYF. CDR3 bases: TGTGCCAGCAGCACTCCGACAGGGGGCCAAGAGACCCAGTACTTC. The chain combines TRBV6-6 with TRBJ2-5; TRBD1 agrees at 9 bases. The CDR3 runs 15 residues. In germline, CDR1 is MNHNY, CDR2 SVGAGI (reference sequence). The V and J ends lost 6 bases and 1 base, in that order; junction bases with no gene match: 6.

V usage is TRBV6-6 and J usage is TRBJ1-5, with D maybe TRBD1 (6 bases). CDR1 is MNHNY and CDR2 is SVGAGI in the germline V gene (reference sequence). CDR3 length: 14 amino acids. V was pared by 4 bases and J by 3 bases, with 10 bases between. The chain's CDR3 is CASSSTGTNQPQHF. The DNA for the CDR3 is TGTGCCAGCAGTTCAACAGGGACCAATCAGCCCCAGCATTTT.

This clone was picked up one time. V usage is TRBV7-2 and J usage is TRBJ2-1; D perhaps matches TRBD2 (6 bases). CDR3 size: 14 residues. V was clipped by 2 bases and J by 4 bases, with 9 bases between them. Germline V gene lookup returns CDR1 SGHTA and CDR2 FQGNSA. CDR3 amino acids: CASSLRREYNEQFF. The CDR3 nucleotides read TGTGCCAGCAGCTTACGGAGGGAATACAATGAGCAGTTCTTC.

This rearrangement joins TRBV27 to TRBJ2-1; 7 nucleotides line up with TRBD2. Unmatched junction bases numbered 8, after V lost 7 bases and J lost 5 bases. Germline-derived CDR1 and CDR2 are MNHEY and SMNVEV (reference sequence). This CDR3 has 14 residues. The CDR3 DNA is TGTGCCAGCAACCAAGGGAGGGCCCACAATGAGCAGTTCTTC. Amino acid sequence: CASNQGRAHNEQFF.

This clone occurred a few times. V usage is TRBV15 and J usage is TRBJ2-1; unclear D gene. V was trimmed by 0 bases and J by 7 bases, leaving 7 bases between them. This CDR3 has 13 residues. CDR1 LNHNV and CDR2 YYDKDF come from the germline V gene (reference sequence). CDR3 sequence: CATSRDPTNEQFF. The CDR3 nucleotides are TGTGCCACCAGCAGAGATCCTACTAATGAGCAGTTCTTC.

The sample holds one count of this clone. The chain links TRBV27 to TRBJ2-7; 8 positions agree with TRBD2. The CDR3 consists of 15 residues. Germline CDR1 MNHEY, CDR2 SMNVEV (reference sequence). The V gene end was trimmed by 1 base and the J gene end by 5 bases; junction bases not matched to a gene: 7. The CDR3 DNA reads TGTGCCAGCAGTTTATTCAGCGGGAGTTGGGACGAGCAGTACTTC. This gives the protein CASSLFSGSWDEQYF.

The J gene is TRBJ2-3, the V gene TRBV7-3, with a weak D call TRBD1 (6 bases). The CDR3 length is 15 residues. Germline CDR1 SGHTA, CDR2 FQGTGA. Trimming removed 5 bases from V and 6 bases from J, with 18 bases in between. CDR3 loop: CASSPKGVSTDTQYF. Here the CDR3 DNA reads TGTGCCAGCAGCCCAAAGGGGGTCTCGACCGATACGCAGTATTTT.

The chain joins TRBV29-1 to TRBJ2-2, with TRBD2 identical over 9 bases. CDR1 and CDR2 from the germline V gene are SQVTM and ANQGSEA. The length of the CDR3 is 14 residues. The V segment lost 6 bases and the J segment 7 bases; nucleotides outside the gene matches: 9. For the CDR3, the DNA is TGCAGCGTGCTAGGGACTAGCTCTTTCGGGGAGCTGTTTTTT. Amino acids: CSVLGTSSFGELFF.

This chain uses TRBV7-8 with TRBJ1-2; D uncertain. This CDR3 spans 15 amino acids. Per the germline V gene, CDR1 is SGHVS and CDR2 is FQNEAQ. Trimming took 1 base from V and 0 from J, leaving 9 bases between them. Here the CDR3 reads CASSLGGRANYGYTF. The CDR3 DNA is TGTGCCAGCAGCTTAGGAGGGAGAGCTAACTATGGCTACACCTTC.

The chain combines TRBV7-2 with TRBJ2-1; maybe TRBD2 (6 bases). In germline, CDR1 is SGHTA, CDR2 FQGNSA. Trimming took 5 bases from V and 6 from J, leaving 14 bases between them. This CDR3 contains 14 residues. CDR3 DNA sequence: TGTGCCAGCAGCACTCGGACTATATTCAATGAGCAGTTCTTC. Encoded protein: CASSTRTIFNEQFF.

This rearrangement joins TRBV28 to TRBJ1-5, with unresolved D. CDR3 length equals 12 residues. V lost 1 base to trimming and J lost 6 bases, with 4 bases between them. Germline CDR1 reads MDHEN; CDR2 reads SYDVKM. The CDR3 coding sequence is TGTGCCAGCAGTTTATTTCCTCAGCCCCAGCATTTT. Its protein is CASSLFPQPQHF.

The chain uses TRBV5-1 and TRBJ2-5; 8 positions agree with TRBD2. The CDR3 totals 15 residues. Per the germline V gene, CDR1 is SGHRS and CDR2 is YFSETQ. Trimming cost V 6 bases and J 4 bases; bases outside gene matches: 11. CDR3 bases: TGCGCCAGCAAATTAGCGGGATATATGGGAGAGACCCAGTACTTC. It yields the protein CASKLAGYMGETQYF.

A word on this clone: Distinct nucleotide sequences in the sample also encode this CDR3. CDR3 loop: CASSQDTLSYEQYF. The CDR3 DNA reads as TGCGCCAGCAGCCAAGATACATTGTCGTACGAGCAGTACTTC. The V call is TRBV4-3, the J call TRBJ2-7, with unresolved D. The CDR3 has 14 amino acids. CDR1 and CDR2 from the germline V gene are LGHNA and YSLEER. With 0 bases removed from V and 4 bases from J, the gap between germline ends came to 10 bases.

This chain joins TRBV30 and TRBJ1-6; 8 nucleotides match TRBD1. V lost 4 bases and J lost 7; bases outside the gene matches: 6. Germline assignment: CDR1 GTSNPN and CDR2 SVGIG (reference sequence). The CDR3 loop spans 14 amino acids. In DNA form, the CDR3 reads TGTGCCTGGACCCTCGGACAGGGAAATTCACCCCTCCACTTT. This codes for CAWTLGQGNSPLHF. Variable domain in full (rest from reference TRBV30 and TRBJ1-6): SQTIHQWPATLVQPVGSPLSLECTVEGTSNPNLYWYRQAAGRGLQLLFYSVGIGQISSEVPQNLSASRPQDRQFILSSKKLLLSDSGFYLCAWTLGQGNSPLHFGNGTRLTVT.